Described below is a single TCR beta chain sequence and its context. RNA, once extracted, was reverse transcribed into cDNA for use as the sequencing template. Data came from immunoSEQ multiplex PCR; TCRdb stores just in-frame clones and leaves some out. The repertoire consists of 140,000 or so clones, with 51% occurring once and the leading ten covering roughly 0.92%. Germline assignment: CDR1 SGHRS and CDR2 YFSETQ. The CDR3 totals 16 residues. V lost 2 bases to trimming and J lost 2 bases; unmatched junction nucleotides: 5. This specimen comes from a study of CD8+ T cells in alopecia areata. The sequence was obtained from a human donor with alopecia areata. The sequenced sample was CD4+ T cells sorted from blood, obtained at week 0. V and J are TRBV5-1 and TRBJ2-1, with 9 bases lining up with TRBD1. The CDR3 spells CASSLQTGGTYNEQFF. CDR3 nucleotide sequence: TGCGCCAGCAGCTTACAGACAGGGGGGACCTACAATGAGCAGTTCTTC.